One and the same sample provided the 14 T cell receptor beta chains below, sequenced in a study of T-cell reconstitution after alpha-beta-depleted transplantation in children. The authors prepared the TCRbeta library with unique molecular identifiers. One entry per CDR3 protein, called by TCRdb with MiXCR from the PCR reads. The profile shows 280,000 or so distinct CDR3 sequences, around a tenth of them singletons. The sample here was peripheral blood, taken 180 days after TCRalphabeta/CD19-depleted stem cell transplant. The receptors shown here come from a male patient between 2 and 15 years old who had a stem cell transplant for chronic granulomatous disease, so the T cells may come from the graft donor.

In its sample, this clonotype was seen many times. This chain uses TRBV4-1 with TRBJ2-1; TRBD2 aligns across 7 bases. The CDR3 has 14 residues. V dropped 2 bases and J dropped 9; count of bases not matched to a gene: 7. CDR1 and CDR2 (germline): MGHRA, YSYEKL. CDR3 residues: CASSQTSRTSEQFF. CDR3 bases: TGCGCCAGCAGCCAAACCAGTAGGACTAGTGAGCAGTTCTTC.

The chain links TRBV28 to TRBJ2-3; 7 nucleotides align to TRBD2. Trimming cost V 2 bases and J 0 bases; bases outside gene matches: 11. CDR3 length: 18 amino acids. Germline CDR1 is MDHEN and CDR2 is SYDVKM. CDR3 nucleotide sequence: TGTGCCAGCAGTTTAGTCCCTAGCGGAGGCGGTAGCACAGATACGCAGTATTTT. It codes for CASSLVPSGGGSTDTQYF.

This clonotype was observed at least ten times. V and J are TRBV15 and TRBJ2-5; perhaps TRBD2 as D (5 bases). The V and J ends lost 3 bases and 3 bases respectively, with 8 bases between them. Germline V lookup: CDR1 LNHNV, CDR2 YYDKDF (reference sequence). CDR3 length: 13 residues. CDR3 residues: CATSRDLEETQYF. The CDR3 region has the DNA TGTGCCACCAGCAGGGACTTAGAAGAGACCCAGTACTTC.

This clonotype was counted many times. V and J are TRBV9 and TRBJ2-1; D possibly corresponds to TRBD2 (6 bases). CDR3 length: 18 residues. The V gene's germline CDR1 is SGDLS and CDR2 YYNGEE. Trimming shortened V by 3 bases and J by 3 bases, and 22 bases separated the two germline ends. The CDR3 loop reads CASSETPFGSGFYNEQFF. The CDR3 DNA is TGTGCCAGCAGCGAGACCCCGTTCGGGAGTGGTTTCTACAATGAGCAGTTCTTC.

V is TRBV21-1 and J is TRBJ2-7; the table names TRBD1, a call not compared with the DNA. TRBV21-1 is a documented pseudogene. This CDR3 comprises 9 residues. CDR3 protein: CATLMEQYF. CDR3 in DNA: TGTGCCACCCTGATGGAGCAGTACTTC.

Worth noting for this clonotype: A read error may explain this, as a much larger clone is one base away. The chain combines TRBV7-2 with TRBJ2-4, with 7 bases identical to TRBD1. This CDR3 comprises 16 residues. Germline loops: CDR1 SGHTA, CDR2 FQGNSA. The DNA of the CDR3 is TGTGCCAGCAGCCAGGCCACTACAGGGGCCAAAAACAATCAGTACTTC. Translating it yields CASSQATTGAKNNQYF.

There are many counts of this clonotype. The rearrangement links TRBV5-1 to TRBJ2-1; 8 bases map to TRBD2. The CDR3 is 14 amino acids. Trimming at V came to 3 bases and at J to 3 bases, leaving 2 bases not matched to a gene. The germline CDR1 and CDR2 sequences are SGHRS and YFSETQ. Here the CDR3 DNA reads TGCGCCAGCAGCTGGGGACTAGTCTACAATGAGCAGTTCTTC. Residues: CASSWGLVYNEQFF.

About this clonotype itself: A read error is possible here, since a much larger clone lies one base away. This is likely a read error, given that the CDR3 carries no conserved phenylalanine or tryptophan at its end. The chain has TRBV7-2 and TRBJ2-5; 15 bases fit TRBD2. The CDR3 sequence is 16 residues long. V gave up 5 bases and J gave up 2 bases; unmatched junction bases: 3. The germline gives CDR1 SGHTA, CDR2 FQGNSA. The CDR3 spells CASSEGLAGGQETQYL. CDR3 nucleotide sequence: TGTGCCAGCAGCGAGGGACTAGCGGGGGGACAAGAGACCCAGTACCTC.

At least ten counts were recorded for this clonotype. The V call is TRBV29-1, the J call TRBJ2-3; D not resolved. Germline V CDR1 and CDR2: SQVTM, ANQGSEA. V shed 4 bases and J shed 1 base, with 6 bases lying between them. The CDR3 is 12 residues long. CDR3 residues: CSVVQGTDTQYF. Written as DNA, the CDR3 is TGCAGCGTTGTCCAGGGCACAGATACGCAGTATTTT.

This clonotype has a count of ten or more. The chain uses TRBV5-4 and TRBJ2-7, with TRBD2 matching 8 bases. The CDR3 loop spans 14 amino acids. Germline loops: CDR1 SGHNT, CDR2 YYREEE (reference sequence). V was clipped by 1 base and J by 2 bases; unmatched bases: 2. This CDR3 is CASSLRTSPYEQYF. The CDR3 nucleotides read TGTGCCAGCAGCTTGAGGACTAGCCCCTACGAGCAGTACTTC.

At least ten counts were recorded for this clonotype. This chain uses TRBV29-1 with TRBJ2-3, with D tentatively TRBD2 (6 bases). This CDR3 region has 15 residues. Looked up from germline, CDR1 is SQVTM and CDR2 is ANQGSEA. V dropped 4 bases and J dropped 1 base, with 15 bases sitting between them. The CDR3 DNA is TGCAGCGTTGCCCCGGCGGGGCTTGGCACAGATACGCAGTATTTT. Its protein product is CSVAPAGLGTDTQYF.

There are many counts of this clonotype. The chain joins TRBV20-1 to TRBJ2-1; 11 nucleotides match TRBD2. Germline CDR1 DFQATT, CDR2 SNEGSKA (reference sequence). V lost 3 bases and J lost 4; bases outside the gene matches: 8. The CDR3 spans 16 residues. The CDR3 DNA reads as TGCAGTGCTAGCGTCGGGATAGCGGGAGGGTACAATGAGCAGTTCTTC. Its translation: CSASVGIAGGYNEQFF.

This clonotype showed up many times. The gene calls are TRBV5-1 and TRBJ2-1; TRBD2 matches 10 bases. The CDR3 is 20 residues long. J lost 1 base, V lost 2 bases, and 15 bases had no gene match. Germline V gives CDR1 SGHRS, CDR2 YFSETQ. CDR3 residues: CASSFHGRGLAGASYNEQFF. CDR3 sequence (DNA): TGCGCCAGCAGCTTCCATGGGAGGGGTCTAGCGGGAGCATCCTACAATGAGCAGTTCTTC.

This clonotype was seen ten or more times. V usage is TRBV10-3 and J usage is TRBJ2-3; no reliable D call. The CDR3 contains 14 residues. CDR1 and CDR2 from the germline V gene are ENHRY and SYGVKD. The germline V and J ends were trimmed by 3 bases and 2 bases, with 9 bases remaining between them. The CDR3: CAISDRVHTDTQYF. CDR3 DNA: TGTGCCATCAGTGACAGAGTACACACAGATACGCAGTATTTT.